Listed below are T cell receptor beta chains from one sample, sequenced in a study of spatial heterogeneity in lung cancer. One entry per CDR3 protein, called by TCRdb with MiXCR from the 5' RACE reads. The data show over 10,000 distinct CDR3 sequences, less than 4.5% seen once. The source was lung tumor tissue, collected at surgery. All receptors derive from a male donor with early-stage non-small cell lung cancer. Each CDR3 is given with its conserved first and last residue. Fields, in order: J gene, clone size, V gene, CDR3 length, CDR3 protein. Size tells how often a clone was seen (once, few, many) or the class of an expanded clone, and some rows leave it out.

TRBJ1-2	medium-sized	TRBV20-1	13	CSASRDVVDGYTF
TRBJ1-2	many	TRBV5-8	12	CASSFRVGGYTF
TRBJ1-1	many	TRBV11-1	14	CASSFGTANTEAFF
TRBJ1-1	-	TRBV10-1	13	CASRPTVNTEAFF
TRBJ2-1	few	TRBV6-5	16	CASSPGTSGSCNEQFF
TRBJ2-3	many	TRBV27	14	CASSLTVPTDTQYF
TRBJ2-5	many	TRBV20-1	13	CSAPGAVAETQYF
TRBJ2-1	medium-sized	TRBV20-1	14	CSAGPSGRANEQFF
TRBJ1-4	many	TRBV20-1	12	CSAYGRNEKLFF
TRBJ2-3	many	TRBV7-8	18	CASSFSTSVAGGPGTQYF
TRBJ2-2	many	TRBV5-1	13	CASSSQGSGELFF
TRBJ1-2	-	TRBV20-1	14	CSASRREANYGYTF
TRBJ2-2	many	TRBV12-3/TRBV12-4	15	CASSLLAGRYGELFF
TRBJ1-2	many	TRBV29-1	14	CSVGEVGGRNGYTF
TRBJ1-4	-	TRBV6-2/TRBV6-3	14	CASSYRVREEKLFF
TRBJ1-2	few	TRBV5-1	15	CASSLDPGVGYGDTF
TRBJ2-1	medium-sized	TRBV7-6	14	CASSFAAANNEQFF
TRBJ2-3	many	TRBV6-5	10	CASSSDTQYF
TRBJ2-7	few	TRBV4-1	18	CASSPTATSGRASYEQYF
TRBJ2-2	many	TRBV24-1	13	CATSEVNTGELFF
TRBJ1-1	-	TRBV20-1	14	CSAVPGNRNIEAFF
TRBJ1-1	many	TRBV2	13	CASSGLGVAEAFF
TRBJ2-3	many	TRBV27	15	CASSLSGTGTDTQYF
TRBJ2-7	many	TRBV7-8	15	CASSLEFSLATEQYF
TRBJ2-4	medium-sized	TRBV7-2	16	CASTVQGAGAKNIQYF
TRBJ1-1	many	TRBV20-1	20	CSARDRRRVPSPSLDTEAFF
TRBJ1-1	many	TRBV5-1	14	CASSLEGVWTEAFF
TRBJ2-3	many	TRBV4-3	15	CASSQDLGATDTQYF
TRBJ2-7	few	TRBV14	15	CASSQGNSRRYEQYF
TRBJ1-6	medium-sized	TRBV5-1	14	CASSLTSGGSPLHF
TRBJ2-5	-	TRBV15	15	CATSRERGDQETQYF
TRBJ2-7	medium-sized	TRBV7-9	15	CASSLAGVPYYEQYF
TRBJ1-1	many	TRBV29-1	15	CSVAGQGGRNTEAFF
TRBJ2-1	-	TRBV7-8	16	CASSPRGGSSYNEQFF
TRBJ2-7	many	TRBV7-8	17	CASSLRDRGGASSEQYF
TRBJ1-2	large	TRBV5-1	14	CASSLVGGGYGYTF
TRBJ2-7	-	TRBV4-1	15	CASSQAASGTYEQYF
TRBJ1-1	-	TRBV6-6	14	CASSWGQGSIEAFF
TRBJ2-6	many	TRBV20-1	15	CSADAGGTGANVLTF
TRBJ2-5	many	TRBV14	12	CASSPEGETQYF
TRBJ2-3	medium-sized	TRBV5-4	13	CASSLDSTDTQYF